One sample yielded the 8 T cell receptor beta chains listed below, sequenced in a study of CD8 T cells in Susac syndrome. A quantity of roughly 0.5 to 1 ug RNA underwent reverse transcription using random hexamers. MiXCR, run by TCRdb on the immunoSEQ multiplex PCR reads, gives a single entry per CDR3 protein. Of 250,000 to 300,000 distinct CDR3 sequences listed, over 75% are singletons. The sequencing input was CD8+ T cells from PBMCs. These receptors all stem from a human donor with multiple sclerosis.

The sample holds one count of this clonotype. The rearrangement links TRBV7-6 to TRBJ2-6; maybe TRBD1 (6 bases). The V end lost 0 bases, the J end lost 4 bases, and 10 bases lay between the germline ends. The CDR3 consists of 16 residues. Germline CDR1 SGHVS, CDR2 FNYEAQ. The CDR3 protein is CASSLAAGTGANVLTF. The CDR3 DNA sequence: TGTGCCAGCAGCTTAGCCGCAGGGACAGGGGCCAACGTCCTGACTTTC. The whole variable domain, remainder taken from reference TRBV7-6 and TRBJ2-6, is GAGVSQSPRYKVTKRGQDVALRCDPISGHVSLYWYRQALGQGPEFLTYFNYEAQQDKSGLPNDRFSAERPEGSISTLTIQRTEQRDSAMYRCASSLAAGTGANVLTFGAGSRLTVL.

The chain links TRBV24-1 to TRBJ2-1; weak D call: TRBD2 (6 bases). This CDR3 is 16 amino acids long. CDR1 is KGHDR, CDR2 SFDVKD, per germline. The V gene lost 1 base and the J gene lost 3 bases, with 12 bases spanning the gap. CDR3 residues: CATSDFGGANYNEQFF. Written as DNA, the CDR3 is TGTGCCACCAGTGATTTCGGCGGGGCAAACTACAATGAGCAGTTCTTC.

V usage is TRBV19 and J usage is TRBJ1-1; TRBD1 might be the D (5 bases). Trimming left V 6 bases short and J 1 base short, with 12 bases between. Germline CDR1 and CDR2: LNHDA and SQIVND (reference sequence). This CDR3 has 14 amino acids. The CDR3 region is CASRPGGPNTEAFF. The CDR3, as DNA: TGTGCCAGTAGACCCGGGGGTCCGAACACTGAAGCTTTCTTT.

J is TRBJ2-6 and V is TRBV6-5; TRBD1 is a possible D gene (5 bases). Germline-derived CDR1 and CDR2 are MNHEY and SVGAGI. There are 14 residues in the CDR3. V lost 9 bases and J lost 0, with 9 bases in between. CDR3 sequence reads: CASRQSSGANVLTF. DNA for the CDR3: TGTGCCAGTCGACAGAGCTCTGGGGCCAACGTCCTGACTTTC.

The V call is TRBV2, the J call TRBJ2-7; D might be TRBD1 (6 bases). CDR3 length equals 15 residues. V was trimmed by 1 base and J by 1 base, leaving 11 bases between them. Germline V gives CDR1 SNHLY, CDR2 FYNNEI. CDR3 nucleotide sequence: TGTGCCAGCAGTGAAGAACAGGGTGGGTCCTACGAGCAGTACTTC. It yields the protein CASSEEQGGSYEQYF.

The rearrangement links TRBV30 to TRBJ1-1; 7 bases match TRBD1. The CDR3 consists of 12 residues. The trim removed 2 bases at V and 5 bases at J, leaving 2 bases unmatched. Per the germline V gene, CDR1 is GTSNPN and CDR2 is SVGIG (reference sequence). The CDR3 here is CAWSSGGTEAFF. CDR3 bases: TGTGCCTGGAGTTCAGGGGGAACTGAAGCTTTCTTT.

The V and J genes are TRBV15 and TRBJ2-1; TRBD2 matches at 10 bases. The CDR3 extends over 18 amino acids. J was trimmed by 8 bases and V by 0 bases; bases with no gene match: 13. The germline V gene has CDR1 LNHNV and CDR2 YYDKDF (reference sequence). The CDR3: CATSRESLAGEPQDEQFF. The CDR3 nucleotides read TGTGCCACCAGCAGAGAATCGCTAGCGGGAGAACCCCAGGATGAGCAGTTCTTC.

The CDR3 here is CADGGQGLLEQFF. CDR3 coding DNA: TGTGCCGATGGGGGACAGGGACTTTTAGAGCAGTTCTTC. V and J are TRBV7-9 and TRBJ2-1; 9 nucleotides match TRBD1. V was clipped by 11 bases and J by 10 bases; unmatched bases: 12. In germline, CDR1 is SEHNR, CDR2 FQNEAQ (reference sequence). CDR3 size: 13 residues. Together with reference TRBV7-9 and TRBJ2-1, the CDR3 gives the full variable domain: DTGVSQNPRHKITKRGQNVTFRCDPISEHNRLYWYRQTLGQGPEFLTYFQNEAQLEKSRLLSDRFSAERPKGSFSTLEIQRTEQGDSAMYLCADGGQGLLEQFFGPGTRLTVL.